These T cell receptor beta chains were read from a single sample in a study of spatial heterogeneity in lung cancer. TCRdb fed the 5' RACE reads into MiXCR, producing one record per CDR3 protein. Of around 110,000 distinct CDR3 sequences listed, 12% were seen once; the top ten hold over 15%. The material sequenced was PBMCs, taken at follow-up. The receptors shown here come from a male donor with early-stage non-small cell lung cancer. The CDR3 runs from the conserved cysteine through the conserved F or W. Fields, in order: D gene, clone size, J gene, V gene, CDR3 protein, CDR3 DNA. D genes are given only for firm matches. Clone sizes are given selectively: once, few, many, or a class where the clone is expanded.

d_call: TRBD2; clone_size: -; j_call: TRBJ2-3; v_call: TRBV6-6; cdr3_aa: CASSARGEGNTQYF; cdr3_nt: TGTGCCAGCAGTGCCCGTGGGGAGGGCAATACGCAGTATTTT
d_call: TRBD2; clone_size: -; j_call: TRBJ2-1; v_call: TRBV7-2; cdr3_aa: CANSPLAGAYNEQFF; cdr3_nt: TGTGCCAACAGCCCGCTAGCGGGTGCCTACAATGAGCAGTTCTTC
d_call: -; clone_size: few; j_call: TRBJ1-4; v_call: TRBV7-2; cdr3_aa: CASSLKTAEKLFF; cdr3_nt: TGTGCCAGCAGCCTGAAAACAGCTGAAAAACTGTTTTTT
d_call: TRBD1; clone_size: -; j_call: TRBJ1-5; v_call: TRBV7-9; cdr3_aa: CASSLGGTGNQPQHF; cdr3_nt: TGTGCCAGCAGCTTAGGTGGGACAGGGAATCAGCCCCAGCATTTT
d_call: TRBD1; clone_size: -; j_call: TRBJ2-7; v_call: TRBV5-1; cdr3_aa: CASRPPPAPGQGREGEQYF; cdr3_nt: TGCGCCAGCCGACCCCCCCCGGCCCCAGGACAGGGGCGGGAAGGCGAGCAGTACTTC
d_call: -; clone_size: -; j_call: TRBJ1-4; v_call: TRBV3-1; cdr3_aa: CASSHGPYEKLFF; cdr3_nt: TGTGCCAGCAGCCATGGCCCGTATGAAAAACTGTTTTTT
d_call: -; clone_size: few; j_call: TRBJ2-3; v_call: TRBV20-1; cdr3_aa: CSARALRDTQYF; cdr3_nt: TGCAGTGCTAGAGCCCTCCGAGATACGCAGTATTTT
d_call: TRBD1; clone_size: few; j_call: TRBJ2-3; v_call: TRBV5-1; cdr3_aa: CASRDRGGTDTQYF; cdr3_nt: TGCGCCAGCCGCGACAGGGGGGGCACAGATACGCAGTATTTT
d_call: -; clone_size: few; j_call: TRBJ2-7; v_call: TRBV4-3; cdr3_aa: CASSQDPPGLGAYEQYF; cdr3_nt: TGCGCCAGCAGCCAAGACCCCCCGGGGTTGGGGGCCTACGAGCAGTACTTC
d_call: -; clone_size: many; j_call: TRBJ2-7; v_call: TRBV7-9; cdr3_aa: CASSFEGGIYEQYF; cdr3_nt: TGTGCCAGCAGCTTCGAAGGCGGGATCTACGAGCAGTACTTC
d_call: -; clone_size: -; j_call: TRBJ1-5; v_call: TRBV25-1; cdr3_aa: CASSDSRAGNQPQHF; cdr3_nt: TGTGCCAGCAGTGATAGCCGGGCGGGCAATCAGCCCCAGCATTTT
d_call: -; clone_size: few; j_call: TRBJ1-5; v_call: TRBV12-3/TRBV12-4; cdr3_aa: CASSLVAGVDGNQPQHF; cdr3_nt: TGTGCCAGCAGTTTAGTAGCAGGGGTAGATGGCAATCAGCCCCAGCATTTT
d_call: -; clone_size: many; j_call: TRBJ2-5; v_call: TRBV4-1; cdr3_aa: CASSVSPTETQYF; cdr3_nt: TGCGCCAGCAGCGTTTCCCCGACGGAGACCCAGTACTTC
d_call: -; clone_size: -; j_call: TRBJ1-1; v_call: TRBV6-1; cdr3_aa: CASSYDSDIEAFF; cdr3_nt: TGTGCCAGCAGCTACGACAGTGACATTGAAGCTTTCTTT
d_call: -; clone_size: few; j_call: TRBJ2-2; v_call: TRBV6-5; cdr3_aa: CASNDGRGELFF; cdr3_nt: TGTGCCAGCAATGACGGGCGAGGGGAGCTGTTTTTT
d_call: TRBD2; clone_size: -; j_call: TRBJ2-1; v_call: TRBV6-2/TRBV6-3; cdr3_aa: CASSYFFLAGPLGNEQFF; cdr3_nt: TGTGCCAGCAGTTACTTTTTTTTAGCGGGACCCCTGGGGAATGAGCAGTTCTTC
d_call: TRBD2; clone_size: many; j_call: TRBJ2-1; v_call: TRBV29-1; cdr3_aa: CSVGTSGREQFF; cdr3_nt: TGCAGCGTCGGGACTAGCGGGCGGGAGCAGTTCTTC
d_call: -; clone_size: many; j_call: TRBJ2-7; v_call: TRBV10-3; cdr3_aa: CAISANTLASSYEQYF; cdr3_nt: TGTGCCATCAGTGCGAACACGCTAGCGAGCTCCTACGAGCAGTACTTC
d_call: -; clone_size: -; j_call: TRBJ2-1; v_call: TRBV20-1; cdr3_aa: CSADRRDNEQFF; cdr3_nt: TGCAGTGCTGACAGACGGGACAATGAGCAGTTCTTC
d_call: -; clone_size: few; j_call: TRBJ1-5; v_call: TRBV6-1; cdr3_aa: CASSESSSNQPQHF; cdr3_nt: TGTGCCAGCAGTGAAAGCTCAAGCAATCAGCCCCAGCATTTT
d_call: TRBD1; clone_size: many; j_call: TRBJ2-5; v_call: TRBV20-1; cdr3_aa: CSAPGQASETQYF; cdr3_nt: TGCAGTGCCCCGGGACAGGCCTCCGAGACCCAGTACTTC
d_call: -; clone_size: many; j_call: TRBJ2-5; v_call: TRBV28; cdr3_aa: CASSQETQYF; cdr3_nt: TGTGCCAGCAGTCAAGAGACCCAGTACTTC
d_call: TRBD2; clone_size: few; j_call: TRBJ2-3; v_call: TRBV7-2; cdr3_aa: CASSFDGTSYF; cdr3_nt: TGTGCCAGCAGCTTCGACGGGACTAGCTATTTT
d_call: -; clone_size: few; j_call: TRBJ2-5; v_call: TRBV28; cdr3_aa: CASSSSGRVYETQYF; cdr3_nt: TGTGCCAGCAGTTCAAGTGGCAGGGTATACGAGACCCAGTACTTC
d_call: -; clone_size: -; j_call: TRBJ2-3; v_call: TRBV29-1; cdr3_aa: CSVEGYADTQYF; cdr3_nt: TGCAGCGTTGAAGGGTACGCAGATACGCAGTATTTT
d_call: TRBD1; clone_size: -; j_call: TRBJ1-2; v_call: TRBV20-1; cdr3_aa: CSARPDRIYGYTF; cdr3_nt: TGCAGTGCTAGACCGGACAGGATCTATGGCTACACCTTC
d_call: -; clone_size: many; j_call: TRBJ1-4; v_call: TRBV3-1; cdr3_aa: CASSQDPGTNEKLFF; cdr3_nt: TGTGCCAGCAGCCAAGATCCGGGGACGAATGAAAAACTGTTTTTT
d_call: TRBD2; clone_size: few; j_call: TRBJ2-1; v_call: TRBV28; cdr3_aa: CASSAGGIYNEQFF; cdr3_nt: TGTGCCAGCAGTGCGGGGGGGATCTACAATGAGCAGTTCTTC
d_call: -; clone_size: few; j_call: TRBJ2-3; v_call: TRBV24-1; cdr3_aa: CATRGPIRTDTQYF; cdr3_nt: TGTGCCACCAGGGGGCCCATCAGGACAGATACGCAGTATTTT